This section outlines one T cell receptor beta chain sequence together with its context. CDR3 size: 14 residues. Deletions cut 6 bases from V and 4 bases from J, with 13 bases between. Germline CDR1 reads KGHDR; CDR2 reads SFDVKD. The method was immunoSEQ multiplex PCR; TCRdb's version includes in-frame clones alone and lacks a portion of them. The sample holds about 150,000 clones; about 89% are singletons and the top ten take 7.5%. The sample is drawn from a study of T cell responses to AZD1222 COVID-19 vaccine. The material sequenced was peripheral blood, taken 28 days after the second dose of the MenACWY control vaccine. This receptor was obtained from an adult who received the MenACWY meningococcal vaccine as a control. The chain is built from TRBV24-1 and TRBJ2-3, with D hard to call. CDR3 nucleotide sequence: TGTGCCACCAGTTCTTGGGGTGGTGCAGATACGCAGTATTTT. Protein: CATSSWGGADTQYF.